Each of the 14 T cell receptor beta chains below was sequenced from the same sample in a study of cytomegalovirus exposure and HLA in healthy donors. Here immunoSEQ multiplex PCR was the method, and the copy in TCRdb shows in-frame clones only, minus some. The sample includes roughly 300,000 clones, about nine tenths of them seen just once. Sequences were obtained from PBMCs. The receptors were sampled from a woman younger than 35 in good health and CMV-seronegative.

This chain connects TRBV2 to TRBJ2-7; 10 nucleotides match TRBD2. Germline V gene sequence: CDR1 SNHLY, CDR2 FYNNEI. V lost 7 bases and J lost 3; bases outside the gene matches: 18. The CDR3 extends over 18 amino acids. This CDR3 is CASIFDLAGAWWFYEQYF. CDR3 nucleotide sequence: TGTGCCAGCATATTCGACCTAGCGGGAGCCTGGTGGTTCTACGAGCAGTACTTC.

CDR3 protein: CASKRGGGYTF. For the CDR3, the DNA is TGTGCCAGCAAAAGGGGAGGCGGCTACACCTTC. The chain has TRBV6-1 and TRBJ1-2; a weak D match, TRBD1 (5 bases). The CDR3 covers 11 residues. CDR1 MNHNS and CDR2 SASEGT come from the germline V gene. Trimming removed 7 bases from V and 8 bases from J, with 11 bases in between.

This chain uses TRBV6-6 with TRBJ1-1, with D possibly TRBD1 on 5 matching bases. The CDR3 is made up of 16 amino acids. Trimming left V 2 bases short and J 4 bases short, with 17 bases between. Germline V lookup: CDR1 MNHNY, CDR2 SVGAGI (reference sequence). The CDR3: CASSYGGTVQATEAFF. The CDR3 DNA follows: TGTGCCAGCAGTTACGGCGGGACCGTTCAGGCCACTGAAGCTTTCTTT.

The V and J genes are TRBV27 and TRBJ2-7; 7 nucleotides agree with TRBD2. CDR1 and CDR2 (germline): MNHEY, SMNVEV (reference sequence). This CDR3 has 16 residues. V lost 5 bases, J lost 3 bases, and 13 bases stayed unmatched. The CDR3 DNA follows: TGTGCCAGCAGTCCCTTCTTGACTAGCTCTGACTACGAGCAGTACTTC. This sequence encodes CASSPFLTSSDYEQYF.

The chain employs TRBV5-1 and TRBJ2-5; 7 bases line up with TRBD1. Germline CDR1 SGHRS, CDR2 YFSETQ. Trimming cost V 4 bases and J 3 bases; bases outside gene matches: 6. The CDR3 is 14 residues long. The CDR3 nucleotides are TGCGCCAGCAGCACCGGGACAGCGAAAGAGACCCAGTACTTC. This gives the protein CASSTGTAKETQYF.

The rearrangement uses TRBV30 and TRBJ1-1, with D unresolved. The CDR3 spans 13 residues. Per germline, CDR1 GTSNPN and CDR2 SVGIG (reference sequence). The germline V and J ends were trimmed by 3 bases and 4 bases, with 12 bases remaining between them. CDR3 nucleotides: TGTGCCTGGAGCGATGGCCGGAGCACTGAAGCTTTCTTT. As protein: CAWSDGRSTEAFF.

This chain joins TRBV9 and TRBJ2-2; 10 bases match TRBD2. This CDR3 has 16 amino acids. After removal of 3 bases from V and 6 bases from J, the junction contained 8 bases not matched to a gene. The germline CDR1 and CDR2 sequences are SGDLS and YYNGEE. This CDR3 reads CASSGTSGSESGELFF. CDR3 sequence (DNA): TGTGCCAGCAGCGGGACTAGCGGCTCCGAGTCCGGGGAGCTGTTTTTT.

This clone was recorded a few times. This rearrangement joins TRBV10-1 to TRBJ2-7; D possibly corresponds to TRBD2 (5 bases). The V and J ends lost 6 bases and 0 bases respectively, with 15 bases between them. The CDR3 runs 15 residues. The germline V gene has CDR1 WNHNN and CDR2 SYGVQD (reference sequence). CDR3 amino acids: CASRDFLPSSYEQYF. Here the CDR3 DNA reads TGCGCCAGCAGGGACTTTTTGCCGAGCTCCTACGAGCAGTACTTC.

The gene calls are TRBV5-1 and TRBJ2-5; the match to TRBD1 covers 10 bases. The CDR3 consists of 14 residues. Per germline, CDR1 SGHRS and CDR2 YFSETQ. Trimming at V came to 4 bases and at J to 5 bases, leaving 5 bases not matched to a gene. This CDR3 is CASSPGTGDETQYF. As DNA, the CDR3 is TGCGCCAGCAGCCCCGGGACAGGGGACGAGACCCAGTACTTC. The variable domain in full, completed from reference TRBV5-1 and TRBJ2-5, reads KAGVTQTPRYLIKTRGQQVTLSCSPISGHRSVSWYQQTPGQGLQFLFEYFSETQRNKGNFPGRFSGRQFSNSRSEMNVSTLELGDSALYLCASSPGTGDETQYFGPGTRLLVL.

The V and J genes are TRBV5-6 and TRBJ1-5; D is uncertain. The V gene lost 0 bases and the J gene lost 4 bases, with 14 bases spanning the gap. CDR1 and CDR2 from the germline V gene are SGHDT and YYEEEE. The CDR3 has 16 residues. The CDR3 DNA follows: TGTGCCAGCAGCTTGGGAGGGTCGGCAGCAAATCAGCCCCAGCATTTT. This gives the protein CASSLGGSAANQPQHF.

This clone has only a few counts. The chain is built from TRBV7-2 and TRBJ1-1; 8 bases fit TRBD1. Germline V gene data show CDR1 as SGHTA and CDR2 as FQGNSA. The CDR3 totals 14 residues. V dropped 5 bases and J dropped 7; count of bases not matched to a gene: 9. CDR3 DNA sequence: TGTGCCAGCAGCCACACAGGGGGTGAGGTTGAAGCTTTCTTT. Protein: CASSHTGGEVEAFF.

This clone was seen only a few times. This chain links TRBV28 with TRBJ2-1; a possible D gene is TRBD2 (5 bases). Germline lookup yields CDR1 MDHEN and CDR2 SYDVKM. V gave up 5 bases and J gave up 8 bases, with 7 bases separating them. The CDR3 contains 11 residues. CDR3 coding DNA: TGTGCCAGCAGTGACGGGGATGAGCAGTTCTTC. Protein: CASSDGDEQFF.

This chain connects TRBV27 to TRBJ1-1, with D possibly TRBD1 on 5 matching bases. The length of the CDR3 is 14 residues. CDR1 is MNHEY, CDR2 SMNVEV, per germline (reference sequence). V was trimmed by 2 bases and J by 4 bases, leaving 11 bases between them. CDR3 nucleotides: TGTGCCAGCAGTTTAGGGCAGGGATCCACTGAAGCTTTCTTT. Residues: CASSLGQGSTEAFF.

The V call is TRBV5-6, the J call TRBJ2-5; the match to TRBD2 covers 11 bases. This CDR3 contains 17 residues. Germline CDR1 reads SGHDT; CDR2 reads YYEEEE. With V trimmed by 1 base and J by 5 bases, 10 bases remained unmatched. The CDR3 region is CASSLRLAGGPGETQYF. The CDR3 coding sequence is TGTGCCAGCAGCTTGCGGTTAGCGGGAGGGCCTGGTGAGACCCAGTACTTC.